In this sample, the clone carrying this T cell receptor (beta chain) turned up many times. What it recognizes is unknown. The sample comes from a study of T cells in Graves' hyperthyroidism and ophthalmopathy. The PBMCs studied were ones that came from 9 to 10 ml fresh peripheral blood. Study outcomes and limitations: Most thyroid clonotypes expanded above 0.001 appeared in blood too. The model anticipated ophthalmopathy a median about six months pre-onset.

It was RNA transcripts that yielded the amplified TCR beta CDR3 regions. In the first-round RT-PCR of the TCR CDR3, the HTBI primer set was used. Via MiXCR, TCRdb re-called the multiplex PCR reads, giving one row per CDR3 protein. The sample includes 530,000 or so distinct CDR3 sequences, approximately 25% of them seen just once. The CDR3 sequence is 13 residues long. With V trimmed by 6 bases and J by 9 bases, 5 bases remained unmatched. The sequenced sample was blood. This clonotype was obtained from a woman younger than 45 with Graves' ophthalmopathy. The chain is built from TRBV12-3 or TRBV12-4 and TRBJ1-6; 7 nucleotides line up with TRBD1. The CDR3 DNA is TGTGCCAGCAGGGACCCAGGGGGTTCACCCCTCCACTTT. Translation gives CASRDPGGSPLHF.